The source of this T cell receptor (beta chain) is a study of T cells in Graves' hyperthyroidism and ophthalmopathy. Amplification yielded TCR beta CDR3 regions, with RNA transcripts as the source. HTBI primers were used for first-round RT-PCR of the TCR CDR3. TCRdb re-derived calls from the multiplex PCR reads in MiXCR, one entry per CDR3 protein. The table includes roughly 93,000 distinct CDR3 sequences, approximately 40% detected once. Of note for this clonotype: Its specificity is not known. A much larger clone lies one base from this, so it may be a read error.

When ophthalmopathy did not progress within 18 months, Graves' hyperthyroidism was considered stable. Study-wide points: In validation, the model predicted ophthalmopathy. These predictions came a median 6.5 months before onset. In blood, most of the thyroid clonotypes expanded above 0.001 were also present.

The germline gives CDR1 MGHRA, CDR2 YSYEKL. This CDR3 spans 15 amino acids. Trimming left V 2 bases short and J 5 bases short, with 15 bases between. The clonotype was recovered from a woman in her twenties or thirties with Graves' hyperthyroidism. Source material: peripheral blood or thyroid tissue (not recorded which). The chain carries TRBV4-1 and TRBJ1-1; D may be TRBD1 (5 bases). Here the CDR3 DNA reads TGCGCCAGCAGCCAATTGAAGGCAGGGTGGACTGAAGCTTTCTTT. Protein sequence: CASSQLKAGWTEAFF.